Listed below are T cell receptor beta chains from one sample, sequenced in a study of T-cell reconstitution after alpha-beta-depleted transplantation in children. One entry per CDR3 protein results from TCRdb running MiXCR on the PCR reads. The sample carries roughly 200,000 distinct CDR3 sequences, about 9.2% recorded once. Sequencing used PBMCs from the stem cell graft donor, obtained from the stem cell graft. All receptors come from a human donor who donated a stem cell graft to a child with acute lymphoblastic leukemia. Each CDR3 is given with its conserved first and last residue. D genes are given only for firm matches. A clone size is listed for some rows: how often the clone was seen (once, few, many), or a class if it is expanded.

NA 15 TRBJ2-5 NA TRBV9 CASSPSGADQETQYF TGTGCCAGCAGCCCCTCTGGAGCGGACCAAGAGACCCAGTACTTC
few 16 TRBJ2-2 TRBD2 TRBV5-4 CASSLPSGGNTGELFF TGTGCCAGCAGCTTGCCTAGCGGGGGGAACACCGGGGAGCTGTTTTTT
NA 12 TRBJ2-3 NA TRBV6-5 CASNRPADTQYF TGTGCCAGCAACCGCCCAGCAGATACGCAGTATTTT
many 14 TRBJ2-7 TRBD2 TRBV9 CASSVATSGGEQYF TGTGCCAGCAGCGTAGCAACTAGCGGGGGGGAGCAGTACTTC
many 15 TRBJ1-5 NA TRBV20-1 CSARPQSGDSQPQHF TGCAGTGCTAGACCACAATCGGGAGATAGTCAGCCCCAGCATTTT
few 16 TRBJ2-7 TRBD1 TRBV15 CATSREGTGGSYEQYF TGTGCCACCAGCAGAGAAGGGACAGGGGGCTCTTACGAGCAGTACTTC
NA 14 TRBJ2-5 NA TRBV2 CASLRAGHRETQYF TGTGCCAGCCTTAGGGCCGGGCACCGAGAGACCCAGTACTTC
NA 15 TRBJ2-3 TRBD1 TRBV7-7 CASSLAAQGTDTQYF TGTGCCAGCAGCTTAGCAGCACAGGGGACAGATACGCAGTATTTT
many 12 TRBJ2-5 NA TRBV5-1 CASRIREETQYF TGCGCCAGCCGAATTCGGGAAGAGACCCAGTACTTC
many 12 TRBJ2-3 NA TRBV12-3/TRBV12-4 CASRPDRDTQYF TGTGCCAGCAGACCAGATAGAGATACGCAGTATTTT
many 13 TRBJ2-7 NA TRBV12-3/TRBV12-4 CASRVSQGYEQYF TGTGCCAGCAGGGTATCGCAAGGCTACGAGCAGTACTTC
many 16 TRBJ2-3 NA TRBV6-1 CASSPLTGRVRDTQYF TGTGCCAGCAGTCCATTGACAGGGAGGGTAAGGGATACGCAGTATTTT
many 13 TRBJ2-7 NA TRBV7-2 CASSLAVNYEQYF TGTGCCAGCAGCTTAGCAGTCAACTACGAGCAGTACTTC
many 15 TRBJ2-7 TRBD1 TRBV10-3 CAISEYGTGGYEQYF TGTGCCATCAGTGAGTACGGGACAGGGGGTTACGAGCAGTACTTC
many 14 TRBJ1-5 NA TRBV7-8 CASSFTGANQPQHF TGTGCCAGCAGCTTCACAGGCGCCAATCAGCCCCAGCATTTT
many 14 TRBJ1-4 NA TRBV12-3/TRBV12-4 CASRGVATNEKLFF TGTGCCAGCCGGGGGGTTGCAACTAATGAAAAACTGTTTTTT
many 14 TRBJ2-2 NA TRBV5-1 CASSPTYWAGELFF TGCGCCAGCAGCCCAACATATTGGGCCGGGGAGCTGTTTTTT
few 16 TRBJ2-2 TRBD2 TRBV4-2 CASTQSVAGVTGELFF TGTGCCAGCACCCAATCGGTAGCGGGGGTCACCGGGGAGCTGTTTTTT
few 13 TRBJ2-2 NA TRBV6-1 CASRIQGPGELFF TGTGCCAGCAGGATACAGGGCCCCGGGGAGCTGTTTTTT
many 16 TRBJ1-6 NA TRBV28 CASSLRTASYNSPLHF TGTGCCAGCAGTTTGCGGACAGCTAGTTATAATTCACCCCTCCACTTT
NA 16 TRBJ2-1 TRBD2 TRBV20-1 CSARLAGDFTYNEQFF TGCAGTGCCAGACTAGCGGGGGATTTTACCTACAATGAGCAGTTCTTC
few 15 TRBJ2-3 TRBD2 TRBV7-8 CASSSGSGGADTQYF TGTGCCAGCAGCTCGGGAAGCGGGGGGGCAGATACGCAGTATTTT
NA 14 TRBJ2-7 TRBD2 TRBV7-2 CASSLAAGDYEQYF TGTGCCAGCAGCTTAGCGGCGGGGGACTACGAGCAGTACTTC
many 14 TRBJ1-1 TRBD1 TRBV20-1 CSARDVTGRTEAFF TGCAGTGCTAGAGATGTGACAGGGAGGACTGAAGCTTTCTTT
many 16 TRBJ2-7 NA TRBV7-9 CASSLGSRDGSYEQYF TGTGCCAGCAGCTTGGGGTCCCGGGACGGATCCTACGAGCAGTACTTC
many 12 TRBJ2-1 NA TRBV5-1 CASSFLGNEQFF TGCGCCAGCAGCTTTCTGGGGAATGAGCAGTTCTTC
many 15 TRBJ2-5 TRBD2 TRBV7-8 CASSLRTSGVETQYF TGTGCCAGCAGCTTAAGGACTAGCGGGGTTGAGACCCAGTACTTC
many 15 TRBJ2-2 NA TRBV3-1 CASSQVEGGAGELFF TGTGCCAGCAGCCAAGTTGAAGGGGGGGCCGGGGAGCTGTTTTTT
many 15 TRBJ2-2 NA TRBV18 CASSRGASNTGELFF TGTGCCAGCTCACGCGGGGCCTCGAACACCGGGGAGCTGTTTTTT
NA 15 TRBJ2-3 NA TRBV5-6 CASSLGASVADTQYF TGTGCCAGCAGCTTGGGGGCCTCGGTGGCGGATACGCAGTATTTT
NA 15 TRBJ2-7 NA TRBV5-1 CASSLGMGAGLEQYF TGCGCCAGCAGCTTGGGGATGGGGGCTGGGCTCGAGCAGTACTTC
few 15 TRBJ1-1 NA TRBV25-1 CASAGRGGGNTEAFF TGTGCCAGCGCCGGTCGGGGGGGTGGGAACACTGAAGCTTTCTTT
many 17 TRBJ1-5 TRBD1 TRBV12-3/TRBV12-4 CASSILQGAYSNQPQHF TGTGCCAGCAGTATACTCCAGGGGGCCTATAGCAATCAGCCCCAGCATTTT
NA 16 TRBJ2-1 TRBD2 TRBV5-1 CASSLGVAGGLHEQFF TGCGCCAGCAGCTTGGGTGTAGCGGGGGGGCTTCATGAGCAGTTCTTC
many 14 TRBJ2-3 NA TRBV6-2/TRBV6-3 CASSYRQHTDTQYF TGTGCCAGCAGTTACCGACAGCACACAGATACGCAGTATTTT
few 17 TRBJ2-1 TRBD1 TRBV12-5 CASGLFTGTGAYNEQFF TGTGCTAGTGGTTTGTTTACTGGGACAGGCGCCTACAATGAGCAGTTCTTC
few 13 TRBJ2-1 NA TRBV5-1 CASSAKEPNEQFF TGCGCCAGCAGCGCCAAGGAACCCAATGAGCAGTTCTTC
few 16 TRBJ2-3 TRBD2 TRBV6-2/TRBV6-3 CASSTYSGGSTDTQYF TGTGCCAGCAGTACTTATAGCGGGGGGAGCACAGATACGCAGTATTTT
few 12 TRBJ1-1 NA TRBV3-1 CASSRMGTEAFF TGTGCCAGCAGTCGTATGGGGACTGAAGCTTTCTTT
many 14 TRBJ1-2 NA TRBV10-3 CAIMGDGENYGYTF TGTGCCATCATGGGGGACGGAGAGAACTATGGCTACACCTTC
NA 16 TRBJ2-7 NA TRBV30 CAWSVPRGLGGAEQYF TGTGCCTGGAGTGTACCCAGGGGCTTAGGAGGGGCCGAGCAGTACTTC
few 18 TRBJ2-1 TRBD2 TRBV5-1 CASSLVAGGPLIYNEQFF TGCGCCAGCAGCTTGGTAGCGGGGGGCCCCCTCATCTACAATGAGCAGTTCTTC
NA 16 TRBJ2-7 TRBD2 TRBV10-3 CAISVGVGTKPYEQYF TGTGCCATCAGTGTAGGGGTCGGGACTAAACCCTACGAGCAGTACTTC
many 15 TRBJ1-5 TRBD1 TRBV6-1 CASSFTGVGDQPQHF TGTGCCAGCAGCTTTACAGGGGTGGGAGATCAGCCCCAGCATTTT
NA 14 TRBJ1-1 NA TRBV25-1 CASTQGRMNTEAFF TGTGCCAGCACCCAGGGACGGATGAACACTGAAGCTTTCTTT
many 13 TRBJ2-7 NA TRBV3-1 CASSQTLSYEQYF TGTGCCAGCAGCCAGACACTTTCCTACGAGCAGTACTTC